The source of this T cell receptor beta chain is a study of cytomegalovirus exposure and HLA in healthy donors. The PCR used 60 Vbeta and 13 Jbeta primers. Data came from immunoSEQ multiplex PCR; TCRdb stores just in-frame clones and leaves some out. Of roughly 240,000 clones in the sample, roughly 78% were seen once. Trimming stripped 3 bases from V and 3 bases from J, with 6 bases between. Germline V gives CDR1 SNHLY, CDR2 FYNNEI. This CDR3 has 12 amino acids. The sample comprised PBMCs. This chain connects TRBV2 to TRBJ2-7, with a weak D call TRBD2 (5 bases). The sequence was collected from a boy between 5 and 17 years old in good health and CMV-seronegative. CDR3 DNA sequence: TGTGCCAGCAGTGACGGGAACTACGAGCAGTACTTC. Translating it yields CASSDGNYEQYF.